These 10 T cell receptor beta chains came from one sample sequenced in a study of beta chain features in type 1 diabetes. The study's findings and limits: Moderate but significant shortening of TCRB CDR3s was recorded in all four CD4+ subsets from Type 1 diabetes patients.

The entirety of the isolated RNA underwent reverse transcription, so expressed TCRB transcripts were sequenced. TCRdb's table, derived via immunoSEQ multiplex PCR, lists solely in-frame clones and lacks some. Of about 270,000 clones in the sample, 13% to 15% were seen once. Their specific antigens are unknown. Sequencing was performed on naive CD4+ T cells from blood. Receptor source: a man between 25 and 39 years old with type 1 diabetes.

This CDR3 reads CSVGGGYEQYF. CDR3 coding DNA: TGCAGCGTGGGGGGAGGCTACGAGCAGTACTTC. The chain recombines TRBV29-1 with TRBJ2-7, with D possibly TRBD2 on 6 matching bases. Trimming removed 6 bases at V and 3 bases at J, with 9 bases between. From germline, CDR1 is SQVTM and CDR2 ANQGSEA. CDR3 length: 11 residues.

The rearrangement joins TRBV5-1 to TRBJ2-7; 7 positions agree with TRBD2. The CDR3 totals 15 residues. Trimming removed 1 base from V and 2 bases from J; junction bases left unmatched: 6. CDR1 and CDR2 from the germline V gene are SGHRS and YFSETQ. CDR3 amino acids: CASSLRRDYAYEQYF. DNA for the CDR3: TGCGCCAGCAGCTTGCGCAGGGACTACGCCTACGAGCAGTACTTC.

This clone showed up just once. The CDR3 DNA is TGTGCCAGCAGTTGGGAAAGGGGTCACCAAGAGACCCAGTACTTC. It specifies CASSWERGHQETQYF. The rearrangement joins TRBV28 to TRBJ2-5; D is perhaps TRBD1 (5 bases). The V end was cut by 4 bases, the J end by 0 bases, with 12 bases between. Germline CDR1 MDHEN, CDR2 SYDVKM. The CDR3 length is 15 residues. Looking up the rest from reference TRBV28 and TRBJ2-5 gives the full variable domain: DVKVTQSSRYLVKRTGEKVFLECVQDMDHENMFWYRQDPGLGLRLIYFSYDVKMKEKGDIPEGYSVSREKKERFSLILESASTNQTSMYLCASSWERGHQETQYFGPGTRLLVL.

This clone was observed a few times. The V and J genes are TRBV28 and TRBJ1-4; TRBD1 matches at 7 bases. This CDR3 has 14 residues. With V trimmed by 4 bases and J by 6 bases, 5 bases remained unmatched. The germline CDR1 and CDR2 sequences are MDHEN and SYDVKM. CDR3 amino acids: CASSSPGTDEKLFF. As DNA, the CDR3 is TGTGCCAGCAGTTCGCCCGGGACAGATGAAAAACTGTTTTTT.

This sequence joins TRBV6-5 and TRBJ1-1; D is unresolved. Looked up from germline, CDR1 is MNHEY and CDR2 is SVGAGI. This CDR3 is 13 amino acids long. V lost 4 bases and J lost 0, with 6 bases in between. The CDR3 spells CASSFGMNTEAFF. The DNA of the CDR3 is TGTGCCAGCAGTTTTGGCATGAACACTGAAGCTTTCTTT.

This clone was seen a few times. CDR3 protein: CASSLSSTYTDTQYF. CDR3 nucleotide sequence: TGTGCCAGCAGCCTCAGTTCGACTTATACAGATACGCAGTATTTT. The chain carries TRBV6-5 and TRBJ2-3; D call uncertain. Germline CDR1 reads MNHEY; CDR2 reads SVGAGI. The CDR3 has 15 residues. Trimming took 6 bases from V and 3 from J, leaving 16 bases between them.

This clone was observed a handful of times. V gene TRBV5-1 combines with J gene TRBJ2-1, with TRBD1 identical over 8 bases. Germline V gene lookup returns CDR1 SGHRS and CDR2 YFSETQ. The CDR3 runs to 14 residues. V shed 3 bases, J shed 5 bases, and the junction held 4 bases outside the gene matches. Written as DNA, the CDR3 is TGCGCCAGCAGCTGGACGGACAGGGACAATGAGCAGTTCTTC. Its protein is CASSWTDRDNEQFF.

This clone occurred a few times. V is TRBV4-3 and J is TRBJ2-7; TRBD2 matches 7 bases. CDR1 and CDR2 from the germline V gene are LGHNA and YSLEER. The CDR3 loop spans 16 amino acids. V lost 2 bases to trimming and J lost 2 bases; unmatched junction nucleotides: 9. CDR3 sequence reads: CASSQSIGGSPYEQYF. The CDR3 nucleotides read TGCGCCAGCAGCCAATCCATCGGGGGGAGCCCCTACGAGCAGTACTTC.

This clone was seen only a few times. This chain joins TRBV28 and TRBJ2-7; D is uncertain. Germline-derived CDR1 and CDR2 are MDHEN and SYDVKM. Trimming stripped 10 bases from V and 1 base from J, with 14 bases between. The CDR3 loop spans 13 amino acids. CDR3 DNA: TGTGCCACCACCCCTGGCCAGTCCTACGAGCAGTACTTC. Translated, it gives CATTPGQSYEQYF. Full variable domain (rest looked up from reference TRBV28 and TRBJ2-7): DVKVTQSSRYLVKRTGEKVFLECVQDMDHENMFWYRQDPGLGLRLIYFSYDVKMKEKGDIPEGYSVSREKKERFSLILESASTNQTSMYLCATTPGQSYEQYFGPGTRLTVT.

The V gene is TRBV15, the J gene TRBJ1-2; D is unresolved. This CDR3 region has 14 residues. The germline CDR1 and CDR2 sequences are LNHNV and YYDKDF (reference sequence). Trimming left V 0 bases short and J 5 bases short, with 10 bases between. The CDR3: CATSRDADGYGYTF. In nucleotides, the CDR3 is TGTGCCACCAGCAGAGATGCCGACGGGTATGGCTACACCTTC.